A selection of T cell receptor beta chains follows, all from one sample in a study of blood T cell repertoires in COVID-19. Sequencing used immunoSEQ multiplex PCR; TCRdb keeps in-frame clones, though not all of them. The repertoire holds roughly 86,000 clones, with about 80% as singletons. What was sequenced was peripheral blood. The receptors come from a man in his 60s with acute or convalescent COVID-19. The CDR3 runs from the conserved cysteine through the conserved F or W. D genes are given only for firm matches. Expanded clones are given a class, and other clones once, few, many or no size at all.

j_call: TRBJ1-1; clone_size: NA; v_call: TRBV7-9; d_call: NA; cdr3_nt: TGTGCCAGCAGCACGAGGGCGGACACTGAAGCTTTCTTT; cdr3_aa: CASSTRADTEAFF
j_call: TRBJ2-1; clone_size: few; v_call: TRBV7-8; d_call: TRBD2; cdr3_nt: TGTGCCAGCAGCTCCCGGGCCCTAGGGCGGGGGGTAAACAATGAGCAGTTCTTC; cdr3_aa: CASSSRALGRGVNNEQFF
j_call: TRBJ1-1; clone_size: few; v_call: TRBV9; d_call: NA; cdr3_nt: TGTGCCAGCAGCGTGGACTGGGATGGAGGGAACACTGAAGCTTTCTTT; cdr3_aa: CASSVDWDGGNTEAFF
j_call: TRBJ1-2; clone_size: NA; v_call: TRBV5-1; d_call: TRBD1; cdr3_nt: TGCGCCAGCAGCGAAGCCCGACAGGGCCATAACTATGGCTACACCTTC; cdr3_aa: CASSEARQGHNYGYTF
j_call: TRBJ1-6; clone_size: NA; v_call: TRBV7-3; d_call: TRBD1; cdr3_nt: TGTGCCAGCAGCCACGGACAGGGGGGATCACCCCTCCACTTT; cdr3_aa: CASSHGQGGSPLHF
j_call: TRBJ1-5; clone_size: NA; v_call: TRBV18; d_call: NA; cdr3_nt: TGTGCCAGCTCACCCCCGGGTCCTCATCAGCCCCAGCATTTT; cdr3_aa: CASSPPGPHQPQHF
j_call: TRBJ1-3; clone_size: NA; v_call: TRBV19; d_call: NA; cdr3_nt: TGTGCCAGTAGTATCTCGGGGGGCGGAAACACCATATATTTT; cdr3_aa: CASSISGGGNTIYF
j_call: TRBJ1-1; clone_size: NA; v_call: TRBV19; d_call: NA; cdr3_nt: TGTGCCAGTAGTATCAGGGTTGAAGCTTTCTTT; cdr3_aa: CASSIRVEAFF
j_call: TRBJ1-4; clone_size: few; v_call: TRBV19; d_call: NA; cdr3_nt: TGTGCCAGTAGTATAGATCGCACTACAGGCGGAAAACTGTTTTTT; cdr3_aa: CASSIDRTTGGKLFF
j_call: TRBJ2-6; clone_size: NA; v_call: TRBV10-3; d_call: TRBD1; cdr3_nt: TGTGCCACAGGGGGACAGGCCGGCTCTGGGGCCAACGTCCTGACTTTC; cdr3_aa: CATGGQAGSGANVLTF
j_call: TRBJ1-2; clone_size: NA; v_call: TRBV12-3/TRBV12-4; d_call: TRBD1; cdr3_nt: TGTGCCAGCAGCCGTCGGACAGGTGGCTACACCTTC; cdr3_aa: CASSRRTGGYTF
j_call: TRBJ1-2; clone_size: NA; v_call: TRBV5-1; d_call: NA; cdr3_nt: TGCGCCAGCAGCTCCGGTTCGGGGATTAACTATGGCTACACCTTC; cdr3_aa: CASSSGSGINYGYTF
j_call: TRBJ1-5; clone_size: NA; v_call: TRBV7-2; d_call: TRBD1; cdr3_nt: TGTGCCAGCAGCTCGACAGGGGGCATTGAGCCCCAGCATTTT; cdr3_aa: CASSSTGGIEPQHF
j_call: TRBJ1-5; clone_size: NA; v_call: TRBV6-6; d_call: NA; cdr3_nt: TGTGCCAGCAGTTACTCCCGGGATCAGCCCCAGCATTTT; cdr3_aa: CASSYSRDQPQHF
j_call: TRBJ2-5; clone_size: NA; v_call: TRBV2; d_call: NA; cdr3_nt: TGTGCCAGCAGTGACAGGGAAGAGACCCAGTACTTC; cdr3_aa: CASSDREETQYF
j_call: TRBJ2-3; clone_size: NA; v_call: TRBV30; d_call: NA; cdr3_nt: TGTGCCTGGACACGGGTCTCACATAGCACAGATACGCAGTATTTT; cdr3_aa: CAWTRVSHSTDTQYF
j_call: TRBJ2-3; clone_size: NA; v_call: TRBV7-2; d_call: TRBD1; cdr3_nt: TGTGCCAGCAGCTTATTCGCTTCGGGGACAGGGACAGATACGCAGTATTTT; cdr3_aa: CASSLFASGTGTDTQYF
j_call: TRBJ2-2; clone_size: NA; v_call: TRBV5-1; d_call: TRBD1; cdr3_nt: TGCGCCAGCAGCCCCGGACAGGGGGTCGGCACCGGGGAGCTGTTTTTT; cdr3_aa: CASSPGQGVGTGELFF
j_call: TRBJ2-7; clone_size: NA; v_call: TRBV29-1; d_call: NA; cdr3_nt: TGCAGCGTTGAAGACAGGCACTCCTACGAGCAGTACTTC; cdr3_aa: CSVEDRHSYEQYF
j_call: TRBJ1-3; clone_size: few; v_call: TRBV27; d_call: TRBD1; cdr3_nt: TGTGCCAGCAGTTTTTCAGGGGGCGTTGGAAACACCATATATTTT; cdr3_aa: CASSFSGGVGNTIYF
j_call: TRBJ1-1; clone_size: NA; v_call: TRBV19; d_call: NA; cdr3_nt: TGTGCCAGTAGTATAGGAGGTCTGAACACTGAAGCTTTCTTT; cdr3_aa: CASSIGGLNTEAFF
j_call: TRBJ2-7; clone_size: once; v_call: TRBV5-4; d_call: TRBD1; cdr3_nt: TGTGCCAGCAGCCGGGACAGGGCTGACGAGCAGTACTTC; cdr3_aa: CASSRDRADEQYF
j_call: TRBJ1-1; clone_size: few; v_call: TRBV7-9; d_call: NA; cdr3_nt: TGTGCCAGCAGCAGCAGGGGTAACACTGAAGCTTTCTTT; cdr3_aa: CASSSRGNTEAFF
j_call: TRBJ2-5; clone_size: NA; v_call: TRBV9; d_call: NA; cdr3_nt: TGTGCCAGCAGCCGCCGGGGGGCTCCCCAAGAGACCCAGTACTTC; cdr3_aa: CASSRRGAPQETQYF
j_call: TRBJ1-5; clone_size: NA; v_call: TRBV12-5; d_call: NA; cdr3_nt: TGTGCTAGTGGTTCGTCTGACAGTACCAGCAATCAGCCCCAGCATTTT; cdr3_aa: CASGSSDSTSNQPQHF
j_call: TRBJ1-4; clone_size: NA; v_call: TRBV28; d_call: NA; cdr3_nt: TGTGCCAGCACCGACGGTGGAGCAACTAATGAAAAACTGTTTTTT; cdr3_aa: CASTDGGATNEKLFF
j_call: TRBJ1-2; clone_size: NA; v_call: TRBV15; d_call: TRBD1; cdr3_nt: TGTGCCACCAGCACAGACAGGGGGCTAAGCTATGGCTACACCTTC; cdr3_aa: CATSTDRGLSYGYTF
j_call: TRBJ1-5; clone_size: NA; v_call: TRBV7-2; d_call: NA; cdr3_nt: TGTGCCAGCAGCTTAGATAACAATCAGCCCCAGCATTTT; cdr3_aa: CASSLDNNQPQHF
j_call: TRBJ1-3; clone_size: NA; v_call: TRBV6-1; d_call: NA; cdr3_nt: TGTGCCAGCAGTGAAGCGTACTGGAGTTATCTAGGAAACACCATATATTTT; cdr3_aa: CASSEAYWSYLGNTIYF
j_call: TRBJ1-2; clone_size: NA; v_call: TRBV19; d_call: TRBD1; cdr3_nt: TGTGCCAGTACCCCGATCCAGACAGGGCCCTATGGCTACACCTTC; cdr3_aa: CASTPIQTGPYGYTF
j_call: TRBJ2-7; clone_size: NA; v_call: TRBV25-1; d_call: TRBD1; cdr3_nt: TGTGCCAGCACTTATGACAGGGAAGGTTTGGAGCAGTACTTC; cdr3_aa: CASTYDREGLEQYF
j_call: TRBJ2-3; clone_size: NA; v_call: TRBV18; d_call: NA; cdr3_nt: TGTGCCAGCTCACCTTGGGACTCCGAGGGTACAGATACGCAGTATTTT; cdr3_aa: CASSPWDSEGTDTQYF
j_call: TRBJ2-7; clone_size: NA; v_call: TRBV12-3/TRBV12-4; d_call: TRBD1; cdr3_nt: TGTGCCAGCTCTCACAGGGGGCTAGGCGAGCAGTACTTC; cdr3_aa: CASSHRGLGEQYF
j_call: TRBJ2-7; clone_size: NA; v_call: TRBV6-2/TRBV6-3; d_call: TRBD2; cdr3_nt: TGTGCCAGCAGTTACGGGACTAGCGCCTACGAGCAGTACTTC; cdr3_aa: CASSYGTSAYEQYF
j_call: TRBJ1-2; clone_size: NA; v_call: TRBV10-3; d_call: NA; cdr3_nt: TGTGCCATCTCCCCAGGACAACAACCGACCTTC; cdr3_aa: CAISPGQQPTF
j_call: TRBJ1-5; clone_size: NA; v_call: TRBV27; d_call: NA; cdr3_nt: TGTGCCAGCAGCGCCCGTGGGGGCCCCTATAGCAATCAGCCCCAGCATTTT; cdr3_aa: CASSARGGPYSNQPQHF
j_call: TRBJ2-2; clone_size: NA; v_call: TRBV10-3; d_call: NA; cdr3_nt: TGTGCCATCAGTGAGTCAGGGGCTACGAACACCGGGGAGCTGTTTTTT; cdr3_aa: CAISESGATNTGELFF
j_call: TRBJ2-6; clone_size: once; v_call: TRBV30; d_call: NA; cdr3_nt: TGTGCCTGGAGTATGGGGCATGGGGCCAACGTCCTGACTTTC; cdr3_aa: CAWSMGHGANVLTF
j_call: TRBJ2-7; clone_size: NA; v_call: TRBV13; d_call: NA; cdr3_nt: TGTGCCAGCAGCTTAGTGAAGACACGAAGCTCCTACGAGCAGTACTTC; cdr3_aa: CASSLVKTRSSYEQYF
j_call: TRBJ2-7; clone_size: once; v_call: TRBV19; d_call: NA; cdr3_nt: TGTGCCAGTAGTATCGGACACGACAGTTCCTACGAGCAGTACTTC; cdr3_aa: CASSIGHDSSYEQYF
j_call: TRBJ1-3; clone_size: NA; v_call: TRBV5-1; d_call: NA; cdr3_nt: TGCGCCAGCAGCAGTCAGGATTCTGGAAACACCATATATTTT; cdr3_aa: CASSSQDSGNTIYF
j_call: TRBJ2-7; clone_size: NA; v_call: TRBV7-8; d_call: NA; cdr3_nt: TGTGCCAGCAGCTTAGACAGGACGGTCTCCTACGAGCAGTACTTC; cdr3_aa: CASSLDRTVSYEQYF
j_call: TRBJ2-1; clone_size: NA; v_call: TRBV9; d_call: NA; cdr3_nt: TGTGCCAGCAGCGTAGTAGACTACTCGAGCTCCTACAATGAGCAGTTCTTC; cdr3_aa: CASSVVDYSSSYNEQFF
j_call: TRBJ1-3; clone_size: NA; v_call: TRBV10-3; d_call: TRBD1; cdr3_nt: TGTGCCACCTCCGGGACAGCGATCTCTGGAAACACCATATATTTT; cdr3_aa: CATSGTAISGNTIYF
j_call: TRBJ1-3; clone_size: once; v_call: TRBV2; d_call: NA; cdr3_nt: TGTGCCAGCACCCAGGGATCTGGTGGAAACACCATATATTTT; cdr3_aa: CASTQGSGGNTIYF
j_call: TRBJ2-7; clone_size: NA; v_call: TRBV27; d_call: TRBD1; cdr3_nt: TGTGCCAGCAGGGCGAGACAGGGGGGCGACGAGCAGTACTTC; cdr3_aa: CASRARQGGDEQYF
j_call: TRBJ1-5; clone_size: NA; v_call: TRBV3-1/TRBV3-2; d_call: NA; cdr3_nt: TGTGCCAGCAGCCAAGGGGGGGGGTATCAGCCCCAGCATTTT; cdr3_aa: CASSQGGGYQPQHF
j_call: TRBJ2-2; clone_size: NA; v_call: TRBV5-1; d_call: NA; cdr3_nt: TGCGCCAGCGAGGAGGCCGGGGAGCTGTTTTTT; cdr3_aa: CASEEAGELFF
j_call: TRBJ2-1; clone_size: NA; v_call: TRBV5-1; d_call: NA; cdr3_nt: TGCGCCAGCAGCTTGCAGGGCCAAACATCCTACAATGAGCAGTTCTTC; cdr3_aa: CASSLQGQTSYNEQFF
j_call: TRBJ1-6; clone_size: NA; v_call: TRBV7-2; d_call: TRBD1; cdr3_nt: TGTGCCAGCAGCTTAGTATCGGGACAGCCCAATTCACCCCTCCACTTT; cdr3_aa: CASSLVSGQPNSPLHF
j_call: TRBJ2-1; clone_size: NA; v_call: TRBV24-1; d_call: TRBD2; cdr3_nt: TGTGCCACCAGTGATATGACTAGCGGGTACAATGAGCAGTTCTTC; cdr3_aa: CATSDMTSGYNEQFF
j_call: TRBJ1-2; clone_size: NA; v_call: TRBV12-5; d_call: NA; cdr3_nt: TGTGCTAGTGGTTTGGGACATCGGGATGGGGGCTACACCTTC; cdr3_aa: CASGLGHRDGGYTF
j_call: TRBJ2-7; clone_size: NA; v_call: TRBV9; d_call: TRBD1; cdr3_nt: TGTGCCAGCAGCTCCGACAGGGGTTGGGAGCAGTACTTC; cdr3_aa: CASSSDRGWEQYF
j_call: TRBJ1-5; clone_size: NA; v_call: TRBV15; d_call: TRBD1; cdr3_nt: TGTGCCACCAGCTTTACCAGGGGGAATCAGCCCCAGCATTTT; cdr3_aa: CATSFTRGNQPQHF
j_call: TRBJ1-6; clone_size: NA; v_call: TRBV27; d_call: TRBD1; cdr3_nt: TGTGCCAGCAGCCAGACAGGGGGTAATTCACCCCTCCACTTT; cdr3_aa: CASSQTGGNSPLHF
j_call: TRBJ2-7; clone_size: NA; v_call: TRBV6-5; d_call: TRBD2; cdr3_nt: TGTGCCAGCAGTTACGGAACTAGCGGTTCCTACGAGCAGTACTTC; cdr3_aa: CASSYGTSGSYEQYF
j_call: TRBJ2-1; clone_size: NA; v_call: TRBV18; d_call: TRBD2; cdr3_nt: TGTGCCAGCTCACCGACTAGCGGGGCGAGCTCCTACAATGAGCAGTTCTTC; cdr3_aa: CASSPTSGASSYNEQFF
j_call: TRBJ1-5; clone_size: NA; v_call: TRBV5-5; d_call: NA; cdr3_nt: TGTGCCAGCAGCTTGGACGCGGGCAGTTATAGCAATCAGCCCCAGCATTTT; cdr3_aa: CASSLDAGSYSNQPQHF
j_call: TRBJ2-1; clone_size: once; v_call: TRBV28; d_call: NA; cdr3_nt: TGTGCCAGCAGTTTATTGGCAGGGGTCTACAATGAGCAGTTCTTC; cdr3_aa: CASSLLAGVYNEQFF
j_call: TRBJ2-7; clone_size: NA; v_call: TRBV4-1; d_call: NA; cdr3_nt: TGCGCCAGCAGCCAAGTAAGACAGTTCTACGAGCAGTACTTC; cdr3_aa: CASSQVRQFYEQYF